The rows below give T cell receptor beta chains drawn from one sample of a study of T-cell memory formation after mild COVID-19. From the 5' RACE reads, TCRdb called clonotypes with MiXCR, one entry per CDR3 protein. The sample lists more than 150,000 distinct CDR3 sequences, approximately 10% seen once, with approximately 3.8% in the top ten. The material sequenced was PBMCs or a T cell subset sorted from them (not recorded which). Every receptor here comes from a man aged 18 to 30 who had mild COVID-19 (a few samples of this study predate the infection). Cell type and time point are not known. Both conserved end residues are part of each CDR3. The order of the fields is CDR3 protein, CDR3 DNA, V gene, D gene, J gene, clone size. D genes are given only for firm matches. Clone size, where shown, is once, few, many, or a class for clones that have expanded.

CASRWTGASTDTQYF | TGTGCCAGCAGGTGGACAGGGGCTAGCACAGATACGCAGTATTTT | TRBV6-2/TRBV6-3 | TRBD1 | TRBJ2-3 | -
CASRRQGAGGELFF | TGTGCCAGCAGGAGACAGGGGGCAGGCGGGGAGCTGTTTTTT | TRBV28 | TRBD1 | TRBJ2-2 | few
CASCPYLQFMNTEAFF | TGTGCCAGCTGCCCTTATCTACAGTTCATGAACACTGAAGCTTTCTTT | TRBV6-5 | - | TRBJ1-1 | few
CASSPRDAYTEAFF | TGTGCCAGCAGCCCCAGGGACGCCTACACTGAAGCTTTCTTT | TRBV6-2/TRBV6-3 | - | TRBJ1-1 | few
CASRSLVQRSSYNEQFF | TGTGCCAGCAGGAGTCTGGTCCAGCGTTCCTCCTACAATGAGCAGTTCTTC | TRBV11-2 | - | TRBJ2-1 | few
CASSLGRATEAFF | TGCGCCAGCAGCCTCGGGCGAGCCACTGAAGCTTTCTTT | TRBV5-1 | - | TRBJ1-1 | -
CASSLDGNNHQPQHF | TGTGCCAGCAGCTTAGACGGAAACAATCATCAGCCCCAGCATTTT | TRBV7-2 | - | TRBJ1-5 | -
CASSYRGTSSYNEQFF | TGTGCCAGCAGCTACCGGGGCACGAGCTCCTACAATGAGCAGTTCTTC | TRBV11-3 | - | TRBJ2-1 | -
CASRSGGAIGELFF | TGTGCCAGCAGAAGCGGGGGGGCCATCGGGGAGCTGTTTTTT | TRBV7-3 | TRBD2 | TRBJ2-2 | few
CASSLRLWGQETQYF | TGTGCCAGCAGTTTAAGACTATGGGGGCAAGAGACCCAGTACTTC | TRBV12-3/TRBV12-4 | - | TRBJ2-5 | -
CASKQGFNQPQHF | TGTGCCAGCAAACAGGGCTTCAATCAGCCCCAGCATTTT | TRBV6-5 | - | TRBJ1-5 | few
CASSVTQTDTQYF | TGCGCCAGCAGCGTGACCCAAACAGATACGCAGTATTTT | TRBV5-1 | - | TRBJ2-3 | -
CASSQVPAKQYF | TGTGCCAGCAGCCAAGTGCCGGCCAAGCAGTACTTC | TRBV4-2 | - | TRBJ2-7 | many
CASSSSLGFTEAFF | TGTGCCAGCAGCTCTTCTCTTGGGTTCACTGAAGCTTTCTTT | TRBV7-9 | - | TRBJ1-1 | -
CASRIRGGETQYF | TGTGCCAGCAGGATCAGGGGGGGAGAGACCCAGTACTTC | TRBV6-2/TRBV6-3 | - | TRBJ2-5 | many
CASTGQGLTGELFF | TGTGCCTCTACGGGGCAGGGCCTCACCGGGGAGCTGTTTTTT | TRBV6-5 | - | TRBJ2-2 | few
CSARTGTAHEQYF | TGCAGTGCTCGGACAGGAACGGCGCACGAGCAGTACTTC | TRBV20-1 | TRBD1 | TRBJ2-7 | few
CASSPTGYGYTF | TGTGCCAGCAGTCCGACAGGGTATGGCTACACCTTC | TRBV12-3/TRBV12-4 | TRBD1 | TRBJ1-2 | -